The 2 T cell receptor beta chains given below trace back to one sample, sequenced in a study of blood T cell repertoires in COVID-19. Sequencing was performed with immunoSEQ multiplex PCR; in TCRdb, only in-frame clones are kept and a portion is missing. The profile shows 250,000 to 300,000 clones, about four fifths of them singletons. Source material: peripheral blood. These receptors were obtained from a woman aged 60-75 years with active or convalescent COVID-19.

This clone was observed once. The CDR3 DNA is TGTGCCAGCAAACTACGCGGGGGGGCCTATACCGAGCAGTACTTC. This translates into CASKLRGGAYTEQYF. J is TRBJ2-7 and V is TRBV2; TRBD2 agrees at 9 bases. The junction had 13 bases not matched to a gene; V was cut back by 7 bases and J by 6 bases. In germline, CDR1 is SNHLY, CDR2 FYNNEI. The CDR3 has 15 amino acids.

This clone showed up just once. DNA of the CDR3: TGTGCCAGCACACCGGGGGGCACTGAAGCTTTCTTT. Protein product: CASTPGGTEAFF. The chain recombines TRBV12-3 or TRBV12-4 with TRBJ1-1, with D possibly TRBD1 on 5 matching bases. The CDR3 runs to 12 residues. Between the trimmed V and J ends, which lost 7 bases and 4 bases, there was a span of 10 bases.